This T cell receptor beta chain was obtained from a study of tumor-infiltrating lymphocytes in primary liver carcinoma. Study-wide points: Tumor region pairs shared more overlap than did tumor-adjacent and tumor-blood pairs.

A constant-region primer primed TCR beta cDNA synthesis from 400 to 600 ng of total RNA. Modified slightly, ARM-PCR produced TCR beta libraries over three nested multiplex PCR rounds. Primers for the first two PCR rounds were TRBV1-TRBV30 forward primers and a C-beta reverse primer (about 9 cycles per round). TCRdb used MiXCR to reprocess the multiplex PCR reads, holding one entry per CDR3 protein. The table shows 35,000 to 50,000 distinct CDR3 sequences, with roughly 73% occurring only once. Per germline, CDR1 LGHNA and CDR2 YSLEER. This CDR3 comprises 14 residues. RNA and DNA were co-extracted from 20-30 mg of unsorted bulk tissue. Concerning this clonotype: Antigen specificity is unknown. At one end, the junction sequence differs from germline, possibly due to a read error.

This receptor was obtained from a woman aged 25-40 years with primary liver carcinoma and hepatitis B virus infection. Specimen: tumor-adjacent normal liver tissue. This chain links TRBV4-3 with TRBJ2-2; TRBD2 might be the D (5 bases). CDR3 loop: CTSSTGSGAGELFF. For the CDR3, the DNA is TGCACCAGCAGCACCGGATCCGGGGCCGGGGAGCTGTTTTTT.